Following are 25 T cell receptor beta chains from one sample sequenced in a study of T cell repertoires in cytomegalovirus infection. These receptors have no identified antigens. TCRdb reprocessed the reads with MiXCR, giving one entry per CDR3 protein. The sample lists 370,000 or so distinct CDR3 sequences, approximately 35% occurring once. Sequenced here: cultured PBMCs, sampled from culture after CMV antigen stimulation. The receptors originated from a human donor in good health (CMV status not recorded). Some clones in this sample may be carry-over from other donors' samples.

This clonotype came up a few times. This chain links TRBV6-5 with TRBJ1-1; TRBD1 might be the D (5 bases). The germline V and J ends were trimmed by 6 bases and 6 bases, with 20 bases remaining between them. Germline CDR1 is MNHEY and CDR2 is SVGAGI. This CDR3 has 15 residues. For the CDR3, the DNA is TGTGCCAGCAGCAGGGAGACAGCCGGGATAGCTGAAGCTTTCTTT. Encoded protein: CASSRETAGIAEAFF.

The DNA of the CDR3 is TGTGCCAGCAGCTTAGGTGGCGGGAGGTTGACCTACGAGCAGTACGTC. Translated: CASSLGGGRLTYEQYV. J is TRBJ2-7 and V is TRBV7-8; 8 nucleotides match TRBD2. Trimming at V came to 1 base and at J to 2 bases, leaving 7 bases not matched to a gene. The CDR3 covers 16 residues. Germline assignment: CDR1 SGHVS and CDR2 FQNEAQ.

The chain carries TRBV12-3 or TRBV12-4 and TRBJ2-1; D is undetermined. V lost 4 bases to trimming and J lost 13 bases, with 17 bases between them. This CDR3 contains 13 residues. This CDR3 reads CASSSYLNILQFF. In DNA, the CDR3 is TGTGCCAGCAGTTCCTACTTGAATATACTTCAGTTCTTC.

This clonotype was counted only a few times. CDR3 loop: CSAIGGARGQPQHF. The CDR3, as DNA: TGCAGTGCTATAGGGGGGGCCCGGGGACAGCCCCAGCATTTT. The chain joins TRBV20-1 to TRBJ1-5, with D possibly TRBD1 on 6 matching bases. The V gene lost 4 bases and the J gene lost 7 bases, with 17 bases spanning the gap. The CDR3 totals 14 residues. Germline loops: CDR1 DFQATT, CDR2 SNEGSKA (reference sequence).

J is TRBJ2-2 and V is TRBV7-9; 13 bases are shared with TRBD2. The CDR3 sequence is 17 residues long. V lost 7 bases and J lost 1; bases outside the gene matches: 6. The germline gives CDR1 SEHNR, CDR2 FQNEAQ (reference sequence). As DNA, the CDR3 is TGTGCCAGCACCGCGGGACTAGCGGGGAGGAACACCGGGGAGCTGTTTTTT. Residues: CASTAGLAGRNTGELFF.

The V gene is TRBV5-6, the J gene TRBJ2-2; D assignment may be TRBD1 or TRBD2 (5 bases each). Germline V gives CDR1 SGHDT, CDR2 YYEEEE. The CDR3 totals 15 residues. Trimming removed 3 bases from V and 1 base from J, with 10 bases in between. The CDR3 protein is CASSYGTQNTGELFF. CDR3 in DNA: TGTGCCAGCAGCTACGGGACCCAGAACACCGGGGAGCTGTTTTTT.

Comment on this clonotype: The junction departs from the called germline gene at one end, perhaps through a read error. V is TRBV6-6 and J is TRBJ2-7; D is possibly TRBD1 or TRBD2 (5 bases each). From germline, CDR1 is MNHNY and CDR2 SVGAGI (reference sequence). The CDR3 extends over 12 amino acids. CDR3 coding DNA: TGTGCCAGCACGCAGGGCCCCGGGGAATTCGGCTTC. Protein: CASTQGPGEFGF.

The chain uses TRBV5-1 and TRBJ2-7, with D unresolved. Germline loops: CDR1 SGHRS, CDR2 YFSETQ. Trimming pared 3 bases from V and 0 bases from J, leaving 10 bases between. This CDR3 region has 14 residues. The DNA for the CDR3 is TGCGCCAGCAGCTCCGACCCGAGCTCCTACGAGCAGTACTTC. This codes for CASSSDPSSYEQYF.

The rearrangement joins TRBV6-9 to TRBJ2-7; 11 bases map to TRBD2. V lost 6 bases to trimming and J lost 7 bases; unmatched junction nucleotides: 8. Germline V CDR1 and CDR2: MNHGY, SVAAGI. This CDR3 has 14 amino acids. CDR3 DNA sequence: TGTGCCAGCAGACAGACTAGCGGGAAGGGGGAGCAGTACTTC. It translates to CASRQTSGKGEQYF.

V gene TRBV6-2 or TRBV6-3 combines with J gene TRBJ2-2, with unresolved D. This CDR3 has 14 amino acids. V was trimmed by 2 bases and J by 11 bases, leaving 15 bases between them. Looked up from germline, CDR1 is MNHEY and CDR2 is SVGEGT. The CDR3 nucleotides are TGTGCCAGCAGTTACGGGCGGCCGCCCACTGAGCTGTTTTTT. Translating gives CASSYGRPPTELFF.

The chain couples TRBV7-2 to TRBJ2-4, with D perhaps TRBD2 (6 bases). Germline loops: CDR1 SGHTA, CDR2 FQGNSA. Trimming removed 2 bases from V and 2 bases from J, with 13 bases in between. There are 16 residues in the CDR3. The CDR3 is CASSLNSGRTKNIQYF. CDR3 nucleotides: TGTGCCAGCAGCTTAAATAGCGGAAGAACCAAAAACATTCAGTACTTC.

This clonotype was seen a handful of times. V usage is TRBV19 and J usage is TRBJ2-5; the D is unclear. The V gene's germline CDR1 is LNHDA and CDR2 SQIVND (reference sequence). This CDR3 is built from 12 residues. V gave up 3 bases and J gave up 0 bases, with 2 bases separating them. CDR3 coding DNA: TGTGCCAGTAGTATCCACCAAGAGACCCAGTACTTC. It encodes CASSIHQETQYF.

V usage is TRBV12-3 or TRBV12-4 and J usage is TRBJ2-7; D call uncertain. This CDR3 is 13 amino acids long. Trimming removed 6 bases from V and 1 base from J, with 10 bases in between. CDR3: CASRPRASYEQYF. CDR3 DNA: TGTGCCAGCAGACCTCGGGCGTCCTACGAGCAGTACTTC.

The chain carries TRBV4-3 and TRBJ2-3, with D hard to call. The germline CDR1 and CDR2 sequences are LGHNA and YSLEER. The CDR3 extends over 14 amino acids. Trimming pared 1 base from V and 5 bases from J, leaving 10 bases between. The DNA of the CDR3 is TGCGCCAGCAGCCAAGTCGTCCGAAGAGATACGCAGTATTTT. Its protein product is CASSQVVRRDTQYF.

This clonotype showed up many times. The chain is built from TRBV4-2 and TRBJ1-1; no firm D call. Germline values: CDR1 LGHNA, CDR2 YNFKEQ. V lost 1 base to trimming and J lost 4 bases, with 10 bases between them. The CDR3 extends over 14 amino acids. The CDR3 DNA reads TGTGCCAGCAGCCAAGTAGAAGGAAGCACTGAAGCTTTCTTT. This gives the protein CASSQVEGSTEAFF.

This chain joins TRBV12-3 or TRBV12-4 and TRBJ1-6, with unresolved D. The CDR3 contains 12 residues. The V end was cut by 1 base, the J end by 8 bases, with 3 bases between. This CDR3 reads CASSLGYSPLHF. CDR3 in DNA: TGTGCCAGCAGTTTAGGGTATTCACCCCTCCACTTT.

This chain connects TRBV15 to TRBJ1-1; unclear D gene. This CDR3 contains 14 residues. Trimming took off 2 bases at V and 5 bases at J, with 12 bases between the two ends. The germline CDR1 and CDR2 sequences are LNHNV and YYDKDF (reference sequence). CDR3 DNA: TGTGCCACCAGCAGACCCGGGTCTCGGACTGAAGCTTTCTTT. It encodes CATSRPGSRTEAFF. Supplemented by reference TRBV15 and TRBJ1-1, the full variable domain reads DAMVIQNPRYQVTQFGKPVTLSCSQTLNHNVMYWYQQKSSQAPKLLFHYYDKDFNNEADTPDNFQSRRPNTSFCFLDIRSPGLGDTAMYLCATSRPGSRTEAFFGQGTRLTVV.

This clonotype turned up a few times. This chain uses TRBV7-2 with TRBJ2-3; 7 bases align to TRBD1. V trimming: 5 bases; J trimming: 6 bases; junction bases outside the gene matches: 8. The germline V gene encodes CDR1 SGHTA and CDR2 FQGNSA. The CDR3 has 14 amino acids. The CDR3 sequence is CASSPGQFGDTQYF. CDR3 bases: TGTGCCAGCAGCCCGGGACAGTTCGGCGATACGCAGTATTTT.

The CDR3 here is CASSLAGGLWFF. In DNA, the CDR3 is TGTGCCAGCAGCTTAGCGGGCGGGTTGTGGTTCTTC. This chain joins TRBV7-9 and TRBJ2-1, with D possibly matching TRBD2 (5 bases). V lost 0 bases and J lost 15, with 12 bases in between. Germline CDR1 SEHNR, CDR2 FQNEAQ (reference sequence). The CDR3 is 12 residues long.

The chain uses TRBV7-2 and TRBJ1-6; no clear D gene. The length of the CDR3 is 13 residues. CDR1 is SGHTA, CDR2 FQGNSA, per germline. Between the trimmed V and J ends, which lost 6 bases and 10 bases, there was a span of 13 bases. CDR3 sequence: CASSLNPVSPLHF. CDR3 coding DNA: TGTGCCAGCAGTTTAAATCCCGTGTCACCCCTCCACTTT.

V is TRBV2 and J is TRBJ2-7; D is perhaps TRBD1 or TRBD2 (5 bases each). V lost 8 bases and J 0 bases, leaving 8 bases between the germline ends. The CDR3 is 12 residues long. Germline CDR1 is SNHLY and CDR2 is FYNNEI. CDR3 region: CASGTTSYEQYF. The DNA of the CDR3 is TGTGCCAGCGGGACGACCTCCTACGAGCAGTACTTC.

This clonotype was found a few times. The J gene is TRBJ1-1, the V gene TRBV29-1, with D unclear. V was pared by 2 bases and J by 2 bases, with 9 bases between. The CDR3 consists of 13 residues. Germline V gene data show CDR1 as SQVTM and CDR2 as ANQGSEA. The DNA for the CDR3 is TGCAGCGTTGAAACAGCAGATAACACTGAAGCTTTCTTT. Residues: CSVETADNTEAFF.

The chain joins TRBV2 to TRBJ1-3; no definite D call. This CDR3 region has 15 residues. Germline lookup yields CDR1 SNHLY and CDR2 FYNNEI. V was pared by 6 bases and J by 0 bases, with 12 bases between. The CDR3 is CASRKEGFSGNTIYF. Written as DNA, the CDR3 is TGTGCCAGCAGAAAGGAAGGTTTCTCTGGAAACACCATATATTTT.

The rearrangement links TRBV19 to TRBJ2-1, with 11 bases identical to TRBD2. V dropped 3 bases and J dropped 6; count of bases not matched to a gene: 1. CDR1 is LNHDA, CDR2 SQIVND, per germline (reference sequence). The CDR3 consists of 14 residues. The CDR3 nucleotides read TGTGCCAGTAGTATTAGCGGGAGGGCCAATGAGCAGTTCTTC. Its translation is CASSISGRANEQFF.

The chain combines TRBV29-1 with TRBJ1-1; no clear D gene. The CDR3 length is 13 residues. The ends were cut back, 7 bases at V and 1 base at J, with 13 bases in the middle. Germline CDR1 and CDR2: SQVTM and ANQGSEA. The CDR3 reads CSAGGMANTEAFF. The CDR3 DNA reads TGCAGCGCTGGTGGAATGGCGAACACTGAAGCTTTCTTT.